This T cell receptor beta chain was captured in a study of T cells in Graves' hyperthyroidism and ophthalmopathy. Amplified TCR beta CDR3 regions derived from RNA transcripts. The HTBI primer set drove a first-round RT-PCR of the TCR CDR3. TCRdb redid the calling of the multiplex PCR reads with MiXCR, one entry per CDR3 protein. The table includes 40,000 to 60,000 distinct CDR3 sequences, about 53% detected once. Germline CDR1 SEHNR, CDR2 FQNEAQ (reference sequence). CDR3 length equals 16 residues. Losses at the gene ends were 6 bases for V and 0 bases for J; bases not matched to a gene: 10. This clonotype was sampled from a man between 18 and 29 years old with Graves' hyperthyroidism. The rearrangement joins TRBV7-9 to TRBJ1-1, with 7 nucleotides matching TRBD1. The sample was peripheral blood or thyroid tissue (not recorded which). The CDR3 is CASSPWTGTVNTEAFF. In nucleotides, the CDR3 is TGTGCCAGCAGTCCCTGGACCGGGACAGTGAACACTGAAGCTTTCTTT.